This T cell receptor (beta chain) was captured in a study of breast tumors, draining lymph nodes, adjacent tissues (dated by TCRdb to about 2016). Turning to the overall study: TCR beta repertoires were compared across tumor, adjacent nontumor tissue and axillary lymph nodes obtained from breast cancer patients. The study aimed to assess the relationships and possible T-cell exchange between tumor, surrounding tissue and draining lymph node repertoires in human breast cancer. What the study reported, not specific to this receptor: The data were judged consistent with most tumor T cells deriving from the lymph node and then expanding within tumor tissue. The similarity between tumor and nontumor tissue repertoires was significantly greater in luminal-like breast cancer than in basal-like breast cancer. The conclusion that tumor T cells originate in lymph nodes was framed as consistent with a hypothesis rather than directly demonstrated. Tumor T-cell repertoires showed less diversity than lymph node repertoires and more diversity than nontumor tissue repertoires, and tumor T-cell repertoires showed preferential V and J gene usage.

Counted from cysteine to phenylalanine, this CDR3 has 14 amino acids. Kept here is only the CDR3 DNA, which spans 42 bases and is read in frame from base 1. As encoded in the germline V gene, CDR1 is SGDLS while CDR2 is YYNGEE. The trim is 3 bases for V and 0 bases for J, with a gap of 10 bases between the germline ends. This clonotype was counted at least ten times. There is no known antigen for this receptor. No much larger clone is present one base from it, and per-base qualities are unavailable. Sequenced on an Illumina HiSeq 2000. Multiplex PCR amplification was used to generate the TCR beta chain libraries. High-throughput sequencing was used to analyze the amplified TCR beta chain products. TCRdb's own reprocessing of the public reads used fastp at Q25 and MiXCR and kept productive beta chains. Each CDR3 protein gets just one entry, which takes the most common genes and DNA from the rows behind it. A total of 150,000 or so distinct CDR3 sequences appear in this sample, about 30% of them only once. The ten biggest clones cover about 3.7% of the sample.

The axillary draining lymph nodes of breast cancer patients were the source of the lymph node samples. The chain was built from TRBV9 and TRBJ2-7, with the D gene uncertain. Specimen: axillary lymph node tissue. This receptor was obtained from a female donor with breast cancer. Some clones in this sample may be carry-over from other donors' samples. The DNA is TGTGCCAGCAGCGACCGACTTAACTCCTACGAGCAGTACTTC. It translates as CASSDRLNSYEQYF.